This T cell receptor beta chain was captured by sequencing in a study of T cell responses to AZD1222 COVID-19 vaccine (dated by TCRdb to about 2021). Regarding the complete study: A total of 230 to 250 trial participants underwent TCR sequencing, of whom some 210 received two doses of AZD1222 and roughly 25 received two doses of the MenACWY control vaccine. Trial participants were enrolled into age subgroups of 18-55, 56-69 and 70-plus years, which contained about 160, 30 and 59 TCR-sequenced participants, respectively.

The junction shows trimming of 6 bases on V and 0 bases on J, plus 12 bases between the germline ends. Via the germline V gene (reference sequence), CDR1 is LNHDA and CDR2 SQIVND. CDR3 length: 15 amino acids, cysteine to phenylalanine. The kept DNA is CDR3 alone, 45 bases in frame from the first base. The meaning of the sample's time point label: about 28 days (+/-7) after the second vaccine dose. AZD1222 recipients with second doses at about 4 weeks or about 12 weeks were pooled, because spike-specific TCR depth and breadth did not differ between schedules. Vaccinee samples came from UK trials COV001 and COV002, including a single-blind randomized controlled phase 2/3 trial of AZD1222 (ChAdOx1 nCoV-19) in healthy adults. Trial participant PBMC samples were collected at day 0 and day 28 after the second dose for TCRbeta chain sequencing. The study at large found these results: Participants were mostly white British and included more females than males, and it was suggested by the authors that clonal diversity may have been underestimated. Conclusions about previously exposed vaccinees were limited because only a handful of AZD1222 recipients were SARS-CoV-2 seropositive at baseline. Reportedly, close to half of the unique spike-specific TCRs recognized epitopes lying outside the regions that are mutated in the B.1.351 and B.1.1.7 variants. Because no day 14 peak-response samples were available, repertoires were characterized only after the peak T cell response. The 56-69-year group was small, and its depth increase did not reach significance, likely because of low power. CD4 TCRs associated with the vaccine covered the entire spike protein, and the dominant responses were in regions 160-218 and 743-854. Spike-specific TCR breadth and depth rose significantly after two AZD1222 doses compared with day 0 and with MenACWY recipients.

Details on this clone: The target of this receptor is not known. Base-call qualities are not available, and no considerably larger clone is one nucleotide away.

The CDR3 regions of human TCRbeta chains were analyzed by immunosequencing. The study's own analysis went as follows. Repertoire TCRs were matched against a reference library of SARS-CoV-2-specific TCRs generated with the MIRA antigen-specificity platform. Breadth was defined as the fraction of unique TCRs that were SARS-CoV-2-associated. Depth was defined as the fraction of total T cells that were SARS-CoV-2-associated. Each spike-specific TCR was assigned to its reactive spike region and to a CD4 or CD8 class using the MIRA data. Log10-transformed breadth and depth values were compared by one-way ANOVA with Sidak's multiple comparisons tests. Here the immuneACCESS table is served through TCRdb, limited to in-frame sequences with V and J called. Missing clones are a known gap in these copies; in checked studies unresolved V genes cover under half, and the rest lacks a known reason. V and J calls and clone size are as listed in that table; D and trimming were resolved from the DNA. In this sample the table shows more than 80,000 clones, 90% to 95% of which occur a single time. The biggest ten clones account for 2.5% to 3.5% of the sample.

The chain was built from TRBV19 and TRBJ1-3; D gene: possibly TRBD1, on 6 matching bases. The TCR originated in an adult who received the AZD1222 COVID-19 vaccine. Specimen: peripheral blood, collected 28 days after the second AZD1222 dose. The sequence in DNA is TGTGCCAGTAGGACGACAGGCGCCTCTGGAAACACCATATATTTT. It encodes CASRTTGASGNTIYF.